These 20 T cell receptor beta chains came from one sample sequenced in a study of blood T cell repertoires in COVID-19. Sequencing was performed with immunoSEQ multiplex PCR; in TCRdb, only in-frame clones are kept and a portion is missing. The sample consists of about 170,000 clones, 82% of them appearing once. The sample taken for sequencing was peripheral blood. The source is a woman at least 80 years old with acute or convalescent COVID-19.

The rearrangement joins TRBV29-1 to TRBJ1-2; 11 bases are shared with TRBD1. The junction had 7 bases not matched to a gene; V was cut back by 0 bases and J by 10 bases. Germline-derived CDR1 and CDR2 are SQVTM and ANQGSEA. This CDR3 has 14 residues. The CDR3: CSVEDRWDRGTYTF. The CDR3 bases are TGCAGCGTTGAAGATCGATGGGACAGGGGGACCTACACCTTC.

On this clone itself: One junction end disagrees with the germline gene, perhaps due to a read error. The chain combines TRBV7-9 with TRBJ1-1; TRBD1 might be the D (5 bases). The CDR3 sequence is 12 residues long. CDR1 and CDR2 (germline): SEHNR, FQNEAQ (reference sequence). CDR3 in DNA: TGTGCCAGCAGCTCATCGGGACCGGCGGGATCCTTT. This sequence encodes CASSSSGPAGSF.

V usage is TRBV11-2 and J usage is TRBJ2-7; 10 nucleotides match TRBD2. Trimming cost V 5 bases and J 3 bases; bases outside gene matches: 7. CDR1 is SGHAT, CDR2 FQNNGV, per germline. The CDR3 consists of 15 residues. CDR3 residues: CASSIAGGRSYEQYF. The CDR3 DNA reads TGTGCCAGCAGCATAGCGGGGGGACGGAGCTACGAGCAGTACTTC. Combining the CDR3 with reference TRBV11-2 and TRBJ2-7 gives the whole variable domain EAGVAQSPRYKIIEKRQSVAFWCNPISGHATLYWYQQILGQGPKLLIQFQNNGVVDDSQLPKDRFSAERLKGVDSTLKIQPAKLEDSAVYLCASSIAGGRSYEQYFGPGTRLTVT.

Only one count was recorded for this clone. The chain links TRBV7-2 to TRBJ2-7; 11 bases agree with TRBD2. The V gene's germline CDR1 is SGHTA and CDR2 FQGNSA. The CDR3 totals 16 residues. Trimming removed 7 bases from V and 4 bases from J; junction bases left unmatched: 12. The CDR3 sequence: CASTRTQTSGTYEQYF. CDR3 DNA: TGTGCCAGCACACGAACCCAGACTAGCGGGACATACGAGCAGTACTTC.

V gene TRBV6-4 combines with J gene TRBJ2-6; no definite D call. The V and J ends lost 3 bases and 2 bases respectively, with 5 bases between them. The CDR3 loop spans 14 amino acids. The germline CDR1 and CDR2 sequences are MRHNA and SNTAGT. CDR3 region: CASSEQTGANVLTF. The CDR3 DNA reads TGTGCCAGCAGTGAACAAACTGGGGCCAACGTCCTGACTTTC.

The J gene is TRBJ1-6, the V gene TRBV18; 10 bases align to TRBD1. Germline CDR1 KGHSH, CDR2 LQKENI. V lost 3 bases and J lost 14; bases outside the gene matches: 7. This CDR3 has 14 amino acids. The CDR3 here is CASSPVGTGVSLHF. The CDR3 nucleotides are TGTGCCAGCTCACCGGTCGGGACAGGGGTGTCCCTCCACTTT.

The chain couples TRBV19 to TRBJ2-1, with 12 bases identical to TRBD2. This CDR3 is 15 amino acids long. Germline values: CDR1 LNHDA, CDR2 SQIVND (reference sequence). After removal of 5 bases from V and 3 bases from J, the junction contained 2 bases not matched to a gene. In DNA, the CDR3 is TGTGCCAGTAGTCCTAGCGGGAGGGGCTACAATGAGCAGTTCTTC. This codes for CASSPSGRGYNEQFF.

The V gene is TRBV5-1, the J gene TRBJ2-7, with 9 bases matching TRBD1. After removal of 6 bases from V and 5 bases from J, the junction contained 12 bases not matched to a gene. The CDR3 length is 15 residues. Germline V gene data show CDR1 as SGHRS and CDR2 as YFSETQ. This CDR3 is CASTPTGQGFHEQYF. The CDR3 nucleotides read TGCGCCAGCACGCCTACGGGACAGGGCTTCCACGAGCAGTACTTC.

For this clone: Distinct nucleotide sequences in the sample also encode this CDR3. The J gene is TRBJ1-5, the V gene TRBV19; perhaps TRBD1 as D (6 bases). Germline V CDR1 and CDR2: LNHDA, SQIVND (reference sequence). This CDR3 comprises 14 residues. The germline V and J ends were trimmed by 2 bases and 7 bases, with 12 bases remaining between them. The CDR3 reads CASSIRQGNQPQHF. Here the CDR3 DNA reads TGTGCCAGTAGTATAAGGCAGGGGAACCAGCCCCAGCATTTT. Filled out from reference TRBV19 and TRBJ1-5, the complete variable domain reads DGGITQSPKYLFRKEGQNVTLSCEQNLNHDAMYWYRQDPGQGLRLIYYSQIVNDFQKGDIAEGYSVSREKKESFPLTVTSAQKNPTAFYLCASSIRQGNQPQHFGDGTRLSIL.

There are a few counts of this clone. CDR3 loop: CATKGLAGHPLNYEQYF. The CDR3 coding sequence is TGTGCCACAAAGGGACTAGCGGGACACCCGCTGAACTACGAGCAGTACTTC. The chain links TRBV24-1 to TRBJ2-7; 13 positions match TRBD2. This CDR3 region has 17 residues. Germline lookup yields CDR1 KGHDR and CDR2 SFDVKD. V trimming: 10 bases; J trimming: 3 bases; junction bases outside the gene matches: 14.

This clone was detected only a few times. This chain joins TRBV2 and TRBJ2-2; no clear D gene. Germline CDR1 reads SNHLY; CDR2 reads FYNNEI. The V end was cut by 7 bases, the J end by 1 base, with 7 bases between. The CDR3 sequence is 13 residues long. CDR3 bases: TGTGCCAGCAACAGCTGGAACACCGGGGAGCTGTTTTTT. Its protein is CASNSWNTGELFF.

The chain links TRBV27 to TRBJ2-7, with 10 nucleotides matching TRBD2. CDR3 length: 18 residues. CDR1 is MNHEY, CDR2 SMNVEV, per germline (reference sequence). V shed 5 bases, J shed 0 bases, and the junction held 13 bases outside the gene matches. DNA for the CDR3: TGTGCCAGCAGTAGTCGGCTAGCGGGAGTCTTCAGCTCCTACGAGCAGTACTTC. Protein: CASSSRLAGVFSSYEQYF.

CDR3 in amino acids: CASSPRTGGTNQPQHF. The CDR3, as DNA: TGTGCCAGCAGTCCTCGGACAGGGGGAACCAATCAGCCCCAGCATTTT. The chain is built from TRBV27 and TRBJ1-5; TRBD1 agrees at 10 bases. CDR1 is MNHEY, CDR2 SMNVEV, per germline (reference sequence). CDR3 length: 16 residues. Losses at the gene ends were 5 bases for V and 3 bases for J; bases not matched to a gene: 7.

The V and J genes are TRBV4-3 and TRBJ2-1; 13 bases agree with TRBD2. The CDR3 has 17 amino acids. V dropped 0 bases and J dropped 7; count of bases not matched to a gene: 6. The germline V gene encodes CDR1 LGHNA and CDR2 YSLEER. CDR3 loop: CASSQDGLAGDRNEQFF. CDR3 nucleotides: TGCGCCAGCAGCCAAGATGGACTAGCGGGAGATCGGAATGAGCAGTTCTTC.

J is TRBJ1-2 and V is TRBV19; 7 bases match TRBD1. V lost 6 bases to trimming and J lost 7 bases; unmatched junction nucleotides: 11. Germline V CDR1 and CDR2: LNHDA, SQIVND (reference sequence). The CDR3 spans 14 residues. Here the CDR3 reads CASSGTEKLVGYTF. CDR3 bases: TGTGCCAGTAGCGGGACAGAGAAATTGGTTGGCTACACCTTC.

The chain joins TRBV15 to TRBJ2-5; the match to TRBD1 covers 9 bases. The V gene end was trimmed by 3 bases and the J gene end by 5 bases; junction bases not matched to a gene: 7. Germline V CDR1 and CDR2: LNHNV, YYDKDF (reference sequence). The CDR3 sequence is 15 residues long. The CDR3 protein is CATSRGTGSVETQYF. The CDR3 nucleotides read TGTGCCACCAGCAGGGGGACAGGGAGCGTGGAGACCCAGTACTTC.

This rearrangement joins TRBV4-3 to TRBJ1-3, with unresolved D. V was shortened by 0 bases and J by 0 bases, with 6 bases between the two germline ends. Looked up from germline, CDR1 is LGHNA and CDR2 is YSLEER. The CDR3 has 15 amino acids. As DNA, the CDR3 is TGCGCCAGCAGCCAAGATTACGGCTCTGGAAACACCATATATTTT. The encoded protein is CASSQDYGSGNTIYF.

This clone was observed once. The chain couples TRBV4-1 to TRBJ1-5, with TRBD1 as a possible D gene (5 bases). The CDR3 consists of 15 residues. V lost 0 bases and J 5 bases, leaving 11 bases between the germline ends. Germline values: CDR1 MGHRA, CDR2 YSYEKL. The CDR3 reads CASSQEVWGDQPQHF. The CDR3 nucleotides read TGCGCCAGCAGCCAAGAGGTGTGGGGCGATCAGCCCCAGCATTTT.

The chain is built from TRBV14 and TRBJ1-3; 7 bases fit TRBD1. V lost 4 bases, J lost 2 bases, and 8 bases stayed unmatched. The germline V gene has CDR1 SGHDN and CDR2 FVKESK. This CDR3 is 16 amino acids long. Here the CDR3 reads CASSLPRQGPGNTIYF. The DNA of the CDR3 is TGTGCCAGCAGCCTACCCAGACAGGGCCCTGGAAACACCATATATTTT.

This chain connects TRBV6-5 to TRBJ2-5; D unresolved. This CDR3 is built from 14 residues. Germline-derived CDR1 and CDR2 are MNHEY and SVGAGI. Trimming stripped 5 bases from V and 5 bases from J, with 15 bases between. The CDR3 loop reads CASSLLGTSETQYF. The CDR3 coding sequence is TGTGCCAGCAGTCTCCTTGGCACCTCCGAGACCCAGTACTTC.